Shown below are 25 T cell receptor beta chains from a single sample sequenced in a study of cytomegalovirus exposure and HLA in healthy donors listed by TCRdb under 2017. Library preparation used the immunoSEQ multiplex PCR assay. A mixture of 60 forward primers for TCR Vbeta segments and 13 reverse primers for TCR Jbeta segments was used in the multiplex PCR. TCRdb mirrors the immuneACCESS table, restricted to in-frame sequences. Some clones are absent from its copies; in checked studies, under half trace to an unresolved V gene, and the reason for the others is unknown. For this sample there are over 200,000 clones; approximately 87% appear just once. 1.3% of the sample is held by the ten biggest clonotypes. The sequenced sample consisted of PBMCs. The receptors originated from a human donor in good health.

V gene TRBV19 combines with J gene TRBJ1-2, with 9 positions matching TRBD1. The V gene end was trimmed by 5 bases and the J gene end by 2 bases; junction bases not matched to a gene: 9. This CDR3 contains 16 residues. Germline CDR1 is LNHDA and CDR2 is SQIVND (reference sequence). The CDR3 region is CASSLRTGAINYGYTF. Written as DNA, the CDR3 is TGTGCCAGTAGTCTTCGGACAGGGGCCATCAACTATGGCTACACCTTC.

The DNA for the CDR3 is TGTGCCAGCAGTTATGACAGGTATAGCAATCAGCCCCAGCATTTT. It codes for CASSYDRYSNQPQHF. The gene calls are TRBV27 and TRBJ1-5; the D gene is possibly TRBD1 (6 bases). The V and J ends lost 4 bases and 0 bases respectively, with 10 bases between them. The germline V gene has CDR1 MNHEY and CDR2 SMNVEV (reference sequence). The CDR3 is made up of 15 amino acids.

The chain uses TRBV28 and TRBJ1-5; 10 bases align to TRBD1. The CDR3 covers 15 residues. Per germline, CDR1 MDHEN and CDR2 SYDVKM. J was trimmed by 3 bases and V by 6 bases; bases with no gene match: 5. CDR3: CASSLTGGNNQPQHF. CDR3 nucleotides: TGTGCCAGCAGCCTGACAGGGGGCAACAATCAGCCCCAGCATTTT.

The chain couples TRBV6-5 to TRBJ2-1, with 11 nucleotides matching TRBD2. The CDR3 is 15 amino acids. Germline CDR1 reads MNHEY; CDR2 reads SVGAGI. The V segment lost 4 bases and the J segment 8 bases; nucleotides outside the gene matches: 7. In DNA, the CDR3 is TGTGCCAGCAGTTCATTAGCGGGAGGGCCTCATGAGCAGTTCTTC. Amino acid sequence: CASSSLAGGPHEQFF.

The count of this clone is one. The V gene is TRBV18, the J gene TRBJ1-2, with 7 bases lining up with TRBD1. Germline V gene lookup returns CDR1 KGHSH and CDR2 LQKENI. V trimming: 6 bases; J trimming: 4 bases; junction bases outside the gene matches: 5. The CDR3 is made up of 13 amino acids. CDR3 DNA: TGTGCCAGCTCCCAGGACAGGTCCTATGGCTACACCTTC. As protein: CASSQDRSYGYTF.

V usage is TRBV5-4 and J usage is TRBJ1-1, with a possible D match to TRBD1 (5 bases). The CDR3 has 15 amino acids. The V gene's germline CDR1 is SGHNT and CDR2 YYREEE (reference sequence). Trimming shortened V by 3 bases and J by 4 bases, and 16 bases separated the two germline ends. The CDR3 spells CASSSPGREGTEAFF. The CDR3 nucleotides read TGTGCCAGCAGCTCTCCAGGGAGGGAAGGCACTGAAGCTTTCTTT.

The chain uses TRBV23-1 and TRBJ1-3; 11 bases are a match to TRBD1. TRBV23-1 is identified as an open reading frame with a role that is uncertain. This CDR3 spans 16 amino acids. J lost 6 bases, V lost 4 bases, and 8 bases had no gene match. CDR3 nucleotide sequence: TGCGCCAGCAGTCCAATGGACAGGGGGCCTCCAAACACCATATATTTT. Translation gives CASSPMDRGPPNTIYF.

The V and J genes are TRBV7-7 and TRBJ2-3, with D possibly matching TRBD1 (5 bases). This CDR3 has 16 residues. The germline gives CDR1 SSHAT, CDR2 FNYEAQ (reference sequence). The DNA of the CDR3 is TGTGCTGGCAGCTTACAACTTGGGGCTCTCACAGATACGCAGTATTTT. Translated, it gives CAGSLQLGALTDTQYF.

This rearrangement joins TRBV7-2 to TRBJ1-2; 7 bases align to TRBD1. There are 18 residues in the CDR3. CDR1 is SGHTA and CDR2 is FQGNSA in the germline V gene. V trimming: 2 bases; J trimming: 0 bases; junction bases outside the gene matches: 12. DNA of the CDR3: TGTGCCAGCAGCTTAAGGTCCGCGACAGGGAGGTCTAACTATGGCTACACCTTC. Translation gives CASSLRSATGRSNYGYTF.

This chain uses TRBV6-6 with TRBJ1-4; D possibly corresponds to TRBD1 (5 bases). CDR1 and CDR2 (germline): MNHNY, SVGAGI (reference sequence). The CDR3 covers 13 residues. V lost 4 bases and J lost 8, with 11 bases in between. The CDR3 coding sequence is TGTGCCAGCAGTTTCAGGGTGGGAGAAAAACTGTTTTTT. Translated: CASSFRVGEKLFF.

The V gene is TRBV6-6, the J gene TRBJ2-4; 7 bases match TRBD1. This CDR3 contains 14 residues. The ends lost 2 bases at V and 6 bases at J; junction bases unmatched: 4. The V gene's germline CDR1 is MNHNY and CDR2 SVGAGI (reference sequence). The CDR3 nucleotides read TGTGCCAGCAGTTACGTAGGACAGGCAAACATTCAGTACTTC. Its protein is CASSYVGQANIQYF.

This clone was recorded a few times. The chain recombines TRBV2 with TRBJ2-2, with 9 bases lining up with TRBD1. The CDR3 covers 15 residues. Germline CDR1 and CDR2: SNHLY and FYNNEI. Germline trimming cut 5 bases from V and 2 bases from J; bases unmatched to any gene: 3. CDR3 coding DNA: TGTGCCAGCAGTAGGACAGGGGATAACACCGGGGAGCTGTTTTTT. Amino acids: CASSRTGDNTGELFF.

J is TRBJ1-2 and V is TRBV27; 9 nucleotides match TRBD1. V dropped 3 bases and J dropped 8; count of bases not matched to a gene: 10. The CDR3 runs 15 residues. Germline V gives CDR1 MNHEY, CDR2 SMNVEV (reference sequence). CDR3 sequence reads: CASSFIRDRVRGYTF. CDR3 DNA: TGTGCCAGCAGTTTCATCCGGGACAGGGTGAGAGGCTACACCTTC.

V and J are TRBV5-1 and TRBJ2-1; weak D call: TRBD2 (5 bases). The length of the CDR3 is 16 residues. V was shortened by 3 bases and J by 4 bases, with 17 bases between the two germline ends. CDR1 is SGHRS and CDR2 is YFSETQ in the germline V gene. The CDR3 region is CASSSGWRASYNEQFF. The CDR3 DNA follows: TGCGCCAGCAGCTCGGGGTGGCGGGCTTCGTACAATGAGCAGTTCTTC.

This clone was picked up a small number of times. The rearrangement links TRBV7-8 to TRBJ1-2, with D unclear. Trimming pared 2 bases from V and 3 bases from J, leaving 4 bases between. Germline V gives CDR1 SGHVS, CDR2 FQNEAQ. CDR3 length equals 12 residues. CDR3 sequence reads: CASSLSDYGYTF. CDR3 bases: TGTGCCAGCAGCTTATCGGACTATGGCTACACCTTC.

J is TRBJ1-4 and V is TRBV28; 7 bases agree with TRBD1. J lost 4 bases, V lost 6 bases, and 5 bases had no gene match. The CDR3 loop spans 14 amino acids. From germline, CDR1 is MDHEN and CDR2 SYDVKM. CDR3: CASRLTGNNEKLFF. DNA for the CDR3: TGTGCCAGCAGATTGACAGGGAATAATGAAAAACTGTTTTTT.

CDR3 amino acids: CAWSSLAGGPLSYEQYF. CDR3 bases: TGTGCCTGGAGTAGTTTAGCGGGAGGCCCCCTCTCCTACGAGCAGTACTTC. The chain combines TRBV30 with TRBJ2-7, with 10 bases that match TRBD2. This CDR3 is built from 17 residues. Germline V lookup: CDR1 GTSNPN, CDR2 SVGIG (reference sequence). V trimming: 2 bases; J trimming: 0 bases; junction bases outside the gene matches: 10.

This chain joins TRBV6-5 and TRBJ2-2; TRBD1 matches 9 bases. The germline CDR1 and CDR2 sequences are MNHEY and SVGAGI. The CDR3 is 15 residues long. With V trimmed by 5 bases and J by 7 bases, 8 bases remained unmatched. This CDR3 reads CASSGGTGKGGELFF. The CDR3 DNA follows: TGTGCCAGCAGTGGTGGGACAGGGAAAGGCGGGGAGCTGTTTTTT.

The gene calls are TRBV6-6 and TRBJ1-6, with D possibly matching TRBD1 (6 bases). Between the trimmed V and J ends, which lost 5 bases and 9 bases, there was a span of 14 bases. Germline CDR1 MNHNY, CDR2 SVGAGI (reference sequence). This CDR3 has 14 amino acids. The CDR3, as DNA: TGTGCCAGCAGTACAGGGCTCGGATTTTCACCCCTCCACTTT. It is translated as CASSTGLGFSPLHF.

The J gene is TRBJ2-5, the V gene TRBV30; 13 positions agree with TRBD2. CDR3 length: 15 amino acids. The trim removed 5 bases at V and 5 bases at J, leaving 8 bases unmatched. Germline V gene lookup returns CDR1 GTSNPN and CDR2 SVGIG (reference sequence). The DNA of the CDR3 is TGTGCCTGGGCGATAGGACTAGCGGGAGTGGAGACCCAGTACTTC. Amino acid sequence: CAWAIGLAGVETQYF.

Turning to this clone: Different DNA sequences within this sample yield the same CDR3. This chain connects TRBV18 to TRBJ2-5; D is perhaps TRBD2 (5 bases). The CDR3 contains 13 residues. V lost 4 bases and J 2 bases, leaving 8 bases between the germline ends. The germline gives CDR1 KGHSH, CDR2 LQKENI. This CDR3 is CASSRGRQETQYF. The DNA of the CDR3 is TGTGCCAGCTCACGCGGGCGACAAGAGACCCAGTACTTC. Combining the CDR3 with reference TRBV18 and TRBJ2-5 gives the whole variable domain NAGVMQNPRHLVRRRGQEARLRCSPMKGHSHVYWYRQLPEEGLKFMVYLQKENIIDESGMPKERFSAEFPKEGPSILRIQQVVRGDSAAYFCASSRGRQETQYFGPGTRLLVL.

The V call is TRBV6-5, the J call TRBJ2-5, with TRBD2 matching 11 bases. TRBJ2-7 matches the DNA end more closely, so the J call is doubtful. The CDR3 has 15 amino acids. Germline-derived CDR1 and CDR2 are MNHEY and SVGAGI. CDR3 DNA sequence: TGTGCCAGCAGTTCTCTAGCGGGAGGTAACTACGAGCAGTACTTC. As protein: CASSSLAGGNYEQYF.

This sequence joins TRBV29-1 and TRBJ2-3; the D gene is possibly TRBD1 (6 bases). Per the germline V gene, CDR1 is SQVTM and CDR2 is ANQGSEA. This CDR3 has 13 amino acids. Trimming stripped 5 bases from V and 5 bases from J, with 14 bases between. The CDR3 DNA reads TGCAGCGTTATCCCAGGGGATATAGATACGCAGTATTTT. Protein: CSVIPGDIDTQYF.

This rearrangement joins TRBV15 to TRBJ1-1, with D possibly matching TRBD1 (5 bases). Trimming pared 1 base from V and 3 bases from J, leaving 15 bases between. The germline V gene encodes CDR1 LNHNV and CDR2 YYDKDF (reference sequence). This CDR3 has 16 residues. This CDR3 reads CATSRGHTLRDTEAFF. CDR3 bases: TGTGCCACCAGCAGAGGACATACTCTCAGGGACACTGAAGCTTTCTTT.

The chain's CDR3 is CASRLAFRGETQYF. CDR3 DNA: TGTGCAAGTCGCTTAGCTTTTAGGGGGGAGACCCAGTACTTC. The chain recombines TRBV12-2 with TRBJ2-5; TRBD1 is the table's D call, not checked against the DNA. TRBV12-2 is a recognized pseudogene. The CDR3 has 14 amino acids.